This paragraph reports one T cell receptor beta chain. The sample originates from a study of T cell responses to AZD1222 COVID-19 vaccine. Assay used: immunoSEQ multiplex PCR; TCRdb lists only in-frame clones, some missing. The sample records about 150,000 clones, roughly 93% being singletons. Per germline, CDR1 LNHDA and CDR2 SQIVND (reference sequence). The junction had 8 bases not matched to a gene; V was cut back by 3 bases and J by 3 bases. The length of the CDR3 is 17 residues. Second-dose groups at about 4 or about 12 weeks were pooled. V and J are TRBV19 and TRBJ1-4; 9 bases match TRBD1. The input for sequencing was peripheral blood, taken 28 days after the second AZD1222 dose. The TCR was taken from an adult who received the AZD1222 COVID-19 vaccine. The CDR3 DNA reads TGTGCCAGTAGTATTACGGGACAGGGTTTAGCTAATGAAAAACTGTTTTTT. Translation gives CASSITGQGLANEKLFF.